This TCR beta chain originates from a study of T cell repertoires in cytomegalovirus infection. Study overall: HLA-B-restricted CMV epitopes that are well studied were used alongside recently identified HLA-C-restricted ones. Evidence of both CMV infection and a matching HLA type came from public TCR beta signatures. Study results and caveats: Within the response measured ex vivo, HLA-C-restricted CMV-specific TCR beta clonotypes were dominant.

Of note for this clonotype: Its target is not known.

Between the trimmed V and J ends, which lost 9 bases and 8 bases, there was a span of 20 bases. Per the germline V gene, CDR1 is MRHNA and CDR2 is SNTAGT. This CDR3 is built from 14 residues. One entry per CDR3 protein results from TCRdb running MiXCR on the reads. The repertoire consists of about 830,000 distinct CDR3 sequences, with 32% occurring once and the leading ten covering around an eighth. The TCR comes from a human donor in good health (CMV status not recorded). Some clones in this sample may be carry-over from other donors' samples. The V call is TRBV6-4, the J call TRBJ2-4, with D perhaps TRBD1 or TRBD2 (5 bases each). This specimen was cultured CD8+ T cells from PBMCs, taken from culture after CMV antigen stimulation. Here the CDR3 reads CARDGASPTHIQYF. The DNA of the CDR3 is TGTGCCAGGGACGGGGCCTCTCCTACACACATTCAGTACTTC.